This TCR beta chain was documented in a study of T-cell reconstitution after alpha-beta-depleted transplantation in children. Study-wide points: Reported findings indicate that, about two months after transplant, alpha-beta T cells came from several hundred expanded clones, which were derived from non-depleted graft cells. Several patients had high TCRbeta diversity at day 60; it came from surviving recipient T cells and thymic progenitors. Diversity and T-cell counts at one year after transplant derived mostly from new T cells.

This clonotype was counted ten times or more. The target antigen is unknown. During its preparation, the TCRbeta library received unique molecular identifiers. Each CDR3 protein is one row after TCRdb ran MiXCR on the PCR reads. In the table there are 450,000 to 600,000 distinct CDR3 sequences, over 9.5% of which are singletons. The input for sequencing was PBMCs, taken before TCRalphabeta/CD19-depleted stem cell transplant. This TCR came from a child aged 2-15 years with inherited bone marrow failure, due to receive a stem cell transplant.

CDR3 in DNA: TGTGCCAGCAGCCAAGATCGGGCAAGGAATGAGCAGTTCTTC. This gives the protein CASSQDRARNEQFF. The V gene is TRBV4-2, the J gene TRBJ2-1, with no clear D. Deletions cut 0 bases from V and 7 bases from J, with 10 bases between. This CDR3 spans 14 amino acids. Germline V gene sequence: CDR1 LGHNA, CDR2 YNFKEQ.